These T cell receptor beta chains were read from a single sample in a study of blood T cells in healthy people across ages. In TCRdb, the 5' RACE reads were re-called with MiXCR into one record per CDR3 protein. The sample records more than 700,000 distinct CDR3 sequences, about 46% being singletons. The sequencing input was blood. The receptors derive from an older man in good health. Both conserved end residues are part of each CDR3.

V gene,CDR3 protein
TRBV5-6,CASSLAGSYDEQYF
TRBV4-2,CASRPEGSTDTQYF
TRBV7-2,CASKKGDGTEAFF
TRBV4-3,CASSPGTGVVYEQYF
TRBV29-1,CSLDREYGYTF
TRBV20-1,CSARPQIATNEKLFF
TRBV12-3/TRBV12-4,CASSFGGTGGEQFF
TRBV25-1,CASSEYQGKRGEQYF
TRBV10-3,CAISRRQGSSYNEQFF
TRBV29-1,CSVEIGFNEQFF
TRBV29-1,CSAKTESSYNEQFF
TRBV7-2,CASSLGLAPPYNEQYF
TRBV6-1,CASSDLGYGNQYF
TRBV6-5,CASSPGTIQETQFF
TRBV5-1,CASSLDGGRNQPQHF
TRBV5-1,CATKRVGDEETQYF
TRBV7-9,CASSLARGTGSYEQYF
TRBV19,CASSIQSTETQYF
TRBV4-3,CASSQDRGKSSYNEQYF
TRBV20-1,CSASAGGGYNEQFF
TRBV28,CASTTTGESFLGGYTF
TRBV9,CASSAETGGHQPQHF
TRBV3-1,CASSHTDSGNTIYF
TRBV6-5,CASTRGAFNEQFF
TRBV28,CASRKQALSTDTQYF
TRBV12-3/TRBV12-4,CASSPRIGGSGLGEQYF
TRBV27,CASKLQGAGNIQYF
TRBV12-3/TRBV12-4,CASSPQAGGNYGYTF
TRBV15,CATSRRSTDAQYF
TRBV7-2,CASSNYQGAEAFF
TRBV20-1,CSPTRREGFDEQYF
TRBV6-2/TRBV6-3,CASKERDEQFF
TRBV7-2,CASSLAVGGSSYNEQFF
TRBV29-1,CSVEGVGGGNNEQYF
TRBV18,CASSRRQDPYEQYF
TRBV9,CASSVVVEGAGNEQFF
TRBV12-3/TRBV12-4,CASASVREKAHETQYF
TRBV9,CASSSSGGGGFNEQYF
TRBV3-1,CASSQESGTSGRGSTDTQYF
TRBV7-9,CASSSLRGGTDTQYF
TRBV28,CASSLNTGPTNSPLHF
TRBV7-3,CASSSSGAGNSPLHF
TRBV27,CASSLAEISTDTQYF
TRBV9,CASSVGPALDERFF
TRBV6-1,CASRERTFSGGTQYF
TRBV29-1,CSVRQGWGSYEQYF
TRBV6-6,CASNYGTSGCEQFF
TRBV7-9,CASSLSGPIETQYF
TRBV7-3,CASSPLSNTDTQYF
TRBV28,CASGIGTQANSPLHF
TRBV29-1,CSVGGDINSPLHF
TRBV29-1,CSVEENTEAFF
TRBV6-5,CASSYTGLADEQFF
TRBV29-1,CSVASGVSTDTQYF
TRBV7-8,CASITPGSGRGPQETQYF
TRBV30,CAWSGLIAGYNEQFF
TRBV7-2,CASTPRGASTDTQYF
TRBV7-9,CASSLAGVLQETQYF
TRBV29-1,CSVEDLPREQYF
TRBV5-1,CASSVDTTYEQYF